The 15 T cell receptor beta chains below come from one sample, sequenced in a study of beta chain features in type 1 diabetes. What was sequenced were expressed TCRB transcripts, since all of the isolated RNA had been reverse transcribed. Sequencing used immunoSEQ multiplex PCR; TCRdb keeps in-frame clones, though not all of them. Among a few hundred thousand clones listed, roughly 30% were seen once. The material sequenced was central memory CD4+ T cells from blood. These receptors all stem from a man in his thirties or forties in good health.

The CDR3 region has the DNA TGTGCCATCAGTGGCTCGGCAGAAATCTACAATGAGCAGTTCTTC. Amino acid sequence: CAISGSAEIYNEQFF. The gene calls are TRBV10-3 and TRBJ2-1; D ambiguous. CDR3 length equals 15 residues. V lost 4 bases and J lost 3, with 13 bases in between. CDR1 is ENHRY, CDR2 SYGVKD, per germline.

The chain employs TRBV29-1 and TRBJ2-1; D uncertain. V was clipped by 1 base and J by 5 bases, with 6 bases between them. Germline assignment: CDR1 SQVTM and CDR2 ANQGSEA. The CDR3 length is 12 residues. This CDR3 reads CSVEGWDNEQFF. The CDR3 DNA is TGCAGCGTTGAAGGGTGGGACAATGAGCAGTTCTTC.

This clone was recorded a few times. Given a far larger clone just one base away, this is likely a sequencing read error. The chain links TRBV15 to TRBJ2-6; 8 nucleotides line up with TRBD1. CDR3 size: 16 residues. Germline lookup yields CDR1 LNHNV and CDR2 YYDKDF (reference sequence). CDR3 loop: CAPSPSQGAGANVLTF. The CDR3 DNA follows: TGTGCCCCCAGCCCCTCCCAGGGGGCCGGGGCCAACGTCCTGACTTTC.

This clone was counted a few times. This chain links TRBV7-9 with TRBJ2-3, with 9 bases lining up with TRBD2. The CDR3 consists of 15 residues. The V and J ends lost 2 bases and 4 bases, in that order; junction bases with no gene match: 4. CDR1 SEHNR and CDR2 FQNEAQ come from the germline V gene (reference sequence). Written as DNA, the CDR3 is TGTGCCAGCAGCTTAACAGCGGGGGGCCCAGATACGCAGTATTTT. Its translation: CASSLTAGGPDTQYF.

This clone has only a few counts. The chain employs TRBV27 and TRBJ1-1; D perhaps matches TRBD1 (5 bases). This CDR3 has 19 amino acids. Germline loops: CDR1 MNHEY, CDR2 SMNVEV (reference sequence). Trimming removed 4 bases from V and 0 bases from J, with 24 bases in between. The DNA of the CDR3 is TGTGCCAGCAGTTCCTCCGTAAGGGGAATGGCTATCCTGAACACTGAAGCTTTCTTT. Its translation: CASSSSVRGMAILNTEAFF.

This clone showed up just a few times. The chain has TRBV28 and TRBJ2-7; D perhaps matches TRBD2 (5 bases). The V end lost 2 bases, the J end lost 5 bases, and 16 bases lay between the germline ends. Germline loops: CDR1 MDHEN, CDR2 SYDVKM. The CDR3 length is 15 residues. The CDR3 reads CASSLTGIGRDEQYF. The CDR3 nucleotides are TGTGCCAGCAGTTTAACCGGGATAGGCCGGGACGAGCAGTACTTC.

The sample holds a few counts of this clone. V is TRBV7-2 and J is TRBJ2-5; 7 nucleotides line up with TRBD1. The DNA end is a closer match to TRBJ2-7, so the J assignment may be wrong. This CDR3 region has 13 residues. Germline V gene data show CDR1 as SGHTA and CDR2 as FQGNSA. DNA for the CDR3: TGTGCCAGCAGCATGGGACAGCTATACGAGCAGTACTTC. It translates to CASSMGQLYEQYF.

The DNA of the CDR3 is TGTGCCTGGAGCATGGGACAGGATAATTCACCCCTCCACTTT. Translated: CAWSMGQDNSPLHF. This rearrangement joins TRBV30 to TRBJ1-6, with 8 bases matching TRBD1. The CDR3 runs to 14 residues. The J segment lost 5 bases and the V segment lost 3 bases, leaving 3 bases of the junction unmatched. CDR1 and CDR2 from the germline V gene are GTSNPN and SVGIG (reference sequence).

In its sample, this clone was seen a few times. This chain uses TRBV15 with TRBJ2-7; 7 nucleotides match TRBD2. Trimming took 4 bases from V and 0 from J; bases not matched to a gene: 3. The CDR3 length is 14 residues. Per the germline V gene, CDR1 is LNHNV and CDR2 is YYDKDF (reference sequence). The CDR3 protein is CATSMGGSSYEQYF. DNA of the CDR3: TGTGCCACCAGCATGGGGGGGAGCTCCTACGAGCAGTACTTC. Variable domain in full (rest from reference TRBV15 and TRBJ2-7): DAMVIQNPRYQVTQFGKPVTLSCSQTLNHNVMYWYQQKSSQAPKLLFHYYDKDFNNEADTPDNFQSRRPNTSFCFLDIRSPGLGDTAMYLCATSMGGSSYEQYFGPGTRLTVT.

The J gene is TRBJ2-2, the V gene TRBV7-9; TRBD1 matches 12 bases. CDR1 and CDR2 (germline): SEHNR, FQNEAQ (reference sequence). Trimming cost V 5 bases and J 5 bases; bases outside gene matches: 3. The CDR3 contains 15 residues. The CDR3 loop reads CASSAGQGATGELFF. CDR3 DNA sequence: TGTGCCAGCAGCGCGGGACAGGGGGCGACCGGGGAGCTGTTTTTT.

This clone has a handful of counts. The chain combines TRBV6-5 with TRBJ2-2; D is unclear. Germline lookup yields CDR1 MNHEY and CDR2 SVGAGI. V lost 8 bases and J lost 0, with 7 bases in between. The CDR3 length is 13 residues. The CDR3 sequence: CASGLANTGELFF. The DNA of the CDR3 is TGTGCCAGCGGGCTAGCGAACACCGGGGAGCTGTTTTTT.

The chain uses TRBV30 and TRBJ2-1; TRBD2 is a possible D gene (6 bases). Germline V lookup: CDR1 GTSNPN, CDR2 SVGIG (reference sequence). CDR3 length: 15 residues. V lost 5 bases and J lost 0, with 14 bases in between. The CDR3 region has the DNA TGTGCCTGGTGCTTGGCGGGGAGCTCCTACAATGAGCAGTTCTTC. Its translation: CAWCLAGSSYNEQFF.

The chain carries TRBV7-8 and TRBJ2-3, with D unclear. Trimming removed 3 bases at V and 2 bases at J, with 12 bases between. CDR1 and CDR2 (germline): SGHVS, FQNEAQ. This CDR3 region has 15 residues. CDR3 sequence reads: CASSLFTIDTDTQYF. The CDR3 DNA sequence: TGTGCCAGCAGCTTGTTCACTATTGACACAGATACGCAGTATTTT.

A few counts support this clone. The chain combines TRBV7-2 with TRBJ2-1; 10 positions match TRBD2. CDR1 is SGHTA, CDR2 FQGNSA, per germline. V dropped 7 bases and J dropped 7; count of bases not matched to a gene: 22. This CDR3 is built from 19 residues. CDR3 bases: TGTGCCAGCACTAAAGGCGTCGGTAGCGGGAGGCCCCGATGGAATGAGCAGTTCTTC. It translates to CASTKGVGSGRPRWNEQFF.

This clone occurred a few times. The chain joins TRBV2 to TRBJ1-2; D is unresolved. Per the germline V gene, CDR1 is SNHLY and CDR2 is FYNNEI. This CDR3 comprises 13 residues. V was trimmed by 4 bases and J by 7 bases, leaving 13 bases between them. This CDR3 is CASSVGKGVGYTF. The CDR3 nucleotides are TGTGCCAGCAGTGTGGGGAAAGGAGTTGGCTACACCTTC.